The clone carrying this TCR beta chain was detected a few times. Trimming took 0 bases from V and 8 from J; bases not matched to a gene: 8. Germline CDR1 reads SEHNR; CDR2 reads FQNEAQ (reference sequence). This CDR3 is built from 16 residues. Data came from immunoSEQ multiplex PCR; TCRdb stores just in-frame clones and leaves some out. The table records 95,000 to 150,000 clones, less than 90% of them present only once. The study drew participants aged about 18 to 95 years from fewer than 30 US areas. Cohorts were determined from participant-reported clinical history. Recovered participants had two consecutive negative NP/OP PCR tests, healthcare professional clearance, or symptom resolution. The data belong to a study of blood T cell repertoires in COVID-19. Study-wide background: The United States, Italy and Spain were the sources of the acute and convalescent COVID-19 samples.

This clonotype originated in a woman in her thirties who had recovered from COVID-19. Sequencing used PBMCs or T cells enriched from blood (not recorded which). The chain carries TRBV7-9 and TRBJ1-4, with TRBD1 identical over 8 bases. As DNA, the CDR3 is TGTGCCAGCAGCTTAGCGTTCCAGGGGGCATCCGAAAAACTGTTTTTT. It encodes CASSLAFQGASEKLFF.